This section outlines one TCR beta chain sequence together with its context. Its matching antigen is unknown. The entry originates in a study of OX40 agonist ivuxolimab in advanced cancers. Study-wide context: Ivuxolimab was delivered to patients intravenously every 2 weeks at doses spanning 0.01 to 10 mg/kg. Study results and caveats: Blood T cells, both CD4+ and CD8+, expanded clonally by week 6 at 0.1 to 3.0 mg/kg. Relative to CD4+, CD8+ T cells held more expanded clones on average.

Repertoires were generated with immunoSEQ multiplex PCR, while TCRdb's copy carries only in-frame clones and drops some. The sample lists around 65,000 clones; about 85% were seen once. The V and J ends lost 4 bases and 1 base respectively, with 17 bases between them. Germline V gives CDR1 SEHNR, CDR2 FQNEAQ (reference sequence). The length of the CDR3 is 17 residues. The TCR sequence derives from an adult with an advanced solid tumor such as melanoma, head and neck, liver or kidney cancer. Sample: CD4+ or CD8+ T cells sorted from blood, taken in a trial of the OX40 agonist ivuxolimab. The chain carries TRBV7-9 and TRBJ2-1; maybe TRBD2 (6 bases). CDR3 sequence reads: CASSYGPKGRSYNEQFF. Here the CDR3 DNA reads TGTGCCAGCAGCTACGGACCCAAGGGGAGGTCCTACAATGAGCAGTTCTTC.